This T cell receptor beta chain was sequenced for a study of blood T cell repertoires in COVID-19. Across the study: The United States, Italy and Spain were the sources of the acute and convalescent COVID-19 samples. T cells, B-cell-depleted T cells, or PBMCs provided the cDNA or gDNA that served as material.

Repertoires were generated with immunoSEQ multiplex PCR, while TCRdb's copy carries only in-frame clones and drops some. This table holds 200,000 or so clones, approximately 91% found once. The CDR3 sequence is 15 residues long. In germline, CDR1 is LGHNA, CDR2 YSLEER. V trimming: 0 bases; J trimming: 4 bases; junction bases outside the gene matches: 6. Material for sequencing was peripheral blood. The receptor comes from a man between 45 and 60 years old with COVID-19, enrolled during active disease. The rearrangement uses TRBV4-3 and TRBJ2-7, with 7 bases aligning to TRBD1. CDR3 protein: CASSQEGRGQYEQYF. The CDR3 DNA sequence: TGCGCCAGCAGCCAAGAGGGCAGGGGACAGTACGAGCAGTACTTC.